These 26 T cell receptor beta chains came from one sample sequenced in a study of PD-L1 blockade in urothelial cancer. The assay was immunoSEQ multiplex PCR, and TCRdb's table has in-frame clones only and misses some. The sample contains approximately 51,000 clones, approximately 83% of which appear only once. The sequencing used PBMCs, collected around atezolizumab (anti-PD-L1) treatment. The receptors originated from a man in his 60s with urothelial cancer.

This chain joins TRBV21-1 and TRBJ1-3. TRBV21-1 is a pseudogene. This CDR3 comprises 12 residues. The CDR3 coding sequence is TGTGCCAGCACGGACGGAGGGAACACCATATATTTT. It encodes CASTDGGNTIYF.

The rearrangement joins TRBV19 to TRBJ1-4; 9 bases line up with TRBD1. This CDR3 has 15 amino acids. Germline V gene lookup returns CDR1 LNHDA and CDR2 SQIVND (reference sequence). The V gene end was trimmed by 8 bases and the J gene end by 5 bases; junction bases not matched to a gene: 9. The CDR3 sequence: CASRHPGTGNEKLFF. The DNA for the CDR3 is TGTGCCAGTCGACACCCCGGGACAGGGAATGAAAAACTGTTTTTT.

V gene TRBV5-8 combines with J gene TRBJ2-5, with TRBD2 identical over 8 bases. Trimming at V came to 0 bases and at J to 5 bases, leaving 9 bases not matched to a gene. This CDR3 has 16 residues. From germline, CDR1 is SGHTS and CDR2 YDEGEE. CDR3 nucleotides: TGTGCCAGCAGCTTGGCTGCGGGAGGATGGGGGGAGACCCAGTACTTC. Protein sequence: CASSLAAGGWGETQYF.

The J gene is TRBJ1-5, the V gene TRBV9; no definite D call. Trimming shortened V by 1 base and J by 4 bases, and 6 bases separated the two germline ends. This CDR3 contains 13 residues. Germline CDR1 SGDLS, CDR2 YYNGEE. CDR3 sequence: CASSVYSNQPQHF. As DNA, the CDR3 is TGTGCCAGCAGCGTATACAGTAATCAGCCCCAGCATTTT.

The V call is TRBV7-2, the J call TRBJ2-1; D may be TRBD2 (5 bases). Deletions cut 8 bases from V and 5 bases from J, with 16 bases between. Germline V gives CDR1 SGHTA, CDR2 FQGNSA. CDR3 size: 14 residues. DNA for the CDR3: TGTGCCAGCGTTAGACACCCGGAGGACAATGAGCAGTTCTTC. It translates to CASVRHPEDNEQFF.

The genes are TRBV6-1 and TRBJ2-1; D ambiguous. This CDR3 comprises 14 residues. Germline CDR1 reads MNHNS; CDR2 reads SASEGT. Trimming removed 4 bases at V and 0 bases at J, with 7 bases between. The CDR3 loop reads CASSALSSYNEQFF. The CDR3 bases are TGTGCCAGCAGTGCTCTATCCTCCTACAATGAGCAGTTCTTC.

As to this clone: Other DNA sequences within the sample encode an identical CDR3. The chain combines TRBV6-5 with TRBJ2-1; the match to TRBD2 covers 7 bases. The germline gives CDR1 MNHEY, CDR2 SVGAGI. The CDR3 spans 14 residues. The J segment lost 9 bases and the V segment lost 5 bases, leaving 10 bases of the junction unmatched. CDR3 region: CASSRGLVLSEQFF. The CDR3 region has the DNA TGTGCCAGCAGTCGCGGACTAGTCTTGAGTGAGCAGTTCTTC.

The chain joins TRBV4-3 to TRBJ2-5; 11 bases agree with TRBD2. Losses at the gene ends were 3 bases for V and 5 bases for J; bases not matched to a gene: 5. The CDR3 loop spans 15 amino acids. Germline V gene sequence: CDR1 LGHNA, CDR2 YSLEER. The CDR3 DNA is TGCGCCAGCAGCCAGATAGCGGGAGGGCCGGAGACCCAGTACTTC. Translating it yields CASSQIAGGPETQYF.

The chain links TRBV30 to TRBJ1-2, with 10 bases fitting TRBD1. CDR3 length: 14 amino acids. The V gene end was trimmed by 3 bases and the J gene end by 8 bases; junction bases not matched to a gene: 9. CDR1 is GTSNPN and CDR2 is SVGIG in the germline V gene (reference sequence). CDR3 protein: CAWRETGGARGYTF. CDR3 sequence (DNA): TGTGCCTGGAGGGAGACAGGGGGCGCGCGGGGCTACACCTTC. The variable domain in full, completed from reference TRBV30 and TRBJ1-2, reads SQTIHQWPATLVQPVGSPLSLECTVEGTSNPNLYWYRQAAGRGLQLLFYSVGIGQISSEVPQNLSASRPQDRQFILSSKKLLLSDSGFYLCAWRETGGARGYTFGSGTRLTVV.

The chain carries TRBV7-2 and TRBJ1-5, with D possibly being TRBD1 (6 bases). Germline lookup yields CDR1 SGHTA and CDR2 FQGNSA. The V and J ends lost 5 bases and 0 bases respectively, with 11 bases between them. The CDR3 contains 15 residues. In DNA form, the CDR3 reads TGTGCCAGCAGCCCCCAGACAGGTAGCAATCAGCCCCAGCATTTT. Translating it yields CASSPQTGSNQPQHF.

Only a few counts were recorded for this clone. The genes are TRBV11-2 and TRBJ2-7, with 8 bases that match TRBD2. J gave up 5 bases and V 1 base, and 7 bases lay outside the gene matches. Germline loops: CDR1 SGHAT, CDR2 FQNNGV. The CDR3 length is 15 residues. As DNA, the CDR3 is TGTGCCAGCAGCTTAGTGGGCGGGAGGAACCACGAGCAGTACTTC. Amino acid sequence: CASSLVGGRNHEQYF.

This chain connects TRBV5-5 to TRBJ2-1; TRBD2 aligns across 12 bases. Germline assignment: CDR1 SGHKS and CDR2 YYEKEE (reference sequence). The CDR3 is made up of 17 amino acids. V lost 1 base to trimming and J lost 8 bases; unmatched junction nucleotides: 10. The CDR3 loop is CASSLTPPSGGEDEQFF. CDR3 in DNA: TGTGCCAGCAGCTTGACCCCCCCTAGCGGGGGGGAGGATGAGCAGTTCTTC.

The CDR3 DNA sequence: TGTGCCAGCAGGCCGCCGGGACTTTTAGGGGTCAAACTGTTTTTT. This gives the protein CASRPPGLLGVKLFF. The chain uses TRBV28 and TRBJ1-4; D perhaps matches TRBD1 (5 bases). Trimming took 6 bases from V and 11 from J, leaving 22 bases between them. Germline loops: CDR1 MDHEN, CDR2 SYDVKM. CDR3 length: 15 amino acids.

The chain is built from TRBV28 and TRBJ2-7; 9 bases fit TRBD1. The germline V gene encodes CDR1 MDHEN and CDR2 SYDVKM. This CDR3 spans 21 amino acids. The V gene end was trimmed by 5 bases and the J gene end by 8 bases; junction bases not matched to a gene: 31. CDR3 protein: CASSPGGTGLHREAGFLKQYF. The CDR3 DNA follows: TGTGCCAGCAGTCCCGGAGGGACAGGGCTTCATCGAGAAGCGGGGTTTTTGAAGCAGTACTTC.

This chain uses TRBV6-1 with TRBJ1-2, with D perhaps TRBD1 (6 bases). The length of the CDR3 is 13 residues. Germline loops: CDR1 MNHNS, CDR2 SASEGT. Deletions cut 6 bases from V and 8 bases from J, with 16 bases between. The CDR3 DNA reads as TGTGCCAGCAGCCCGGGGAGGGGGTTGGGCTACACCTTC. This translates into CASSPGRGLGYTF.

This clone has just a few counts. The rearrangement links TRBV29-1 to TRBJ2-5; TRBD1 matches at 9 bases. This CDR3 comprises 14 residues. Germline-derived CDR1 and CDR2 are SQVTM and ANQGSEA. V was clipped by 6 bases and J by 5 bases; unmatched bases: 10. The CDR3 region is CSVAPGQGRETQYF. The CDR3, as DNA: TGCAGCGTGGCACCGGGACAGGGACGGGAGACCCAGTACTTC.

This clone was detected only once. The J gene is TRBJ1-3, the V gene TRBV7-6; D not resolved. Germline V gene lookup returns CDR1 SGHVS and CDR2 FNYEAQ. The CDR3 loop spans 14 amino acids. V lost 1 base, J lost 2 bases, and 6 bases lay in between. CDR3 sequence (DNA): TGTGCCAGCAGCTTAGGTTCTCCTGGAAACACCATATATTTT. Protein product: CASSLGSPGNTIYF.

The chain joins TRBV6-5 to TRBJ2-7, with D perhaps TRBD2 (6 bases). The V gene's germline CDR1 is MNHEY and CDR2 SVGAGI. The CDR3 extends over 15 amino acids. Trimming pared 0 bases from V and 5 bases from J, leaving 14 bases between. The DNA of the CDR3 is TGTGCCAGCAGTTACTCCCCGTGGGGGGATGACGAGCAGTACTTC. Its translation: CASSYSPWGDDEQYF.

V usage is TRBV18 and J usage is TRBJ1-2; TRBD1 aligns across 9 bases. J gave up 2 bases and V 4 bases, and 2 bases lay outside the gene matches. CDR3 length: 14 residues. Germline V gives CDR1 KGHSH, CDR2 LQKENI. CDR3 in amino acids: CASSRQGENYGYTF. In DNA form, the CDR3 reads TGTGCCAGCTCACGACAGGGGGAAAACTATGGCTACACCTTC.

J is TRBJ2-5 and V is TRBV28; possibly TRBD1 for D (5 bases). Per the germline V gene, CDR1 is MDHEN and CDR2 is SYDVKM. This CDR3 contains 16 residues. V lost 1 base, J lost 5 bases, and 17 bases lay in between. This chain's CDR3 is CASSLFGREVGETQYF. CDR3 nucleotides: TGTGCCAGCAGTTTATTTGGCAGGGAAGTGGGGGAGACCCAGTACTTC. The whole variable domain, filled in from reference TRBV28 and TRBJ2-5, reads DVKVTQSSRYLVKRTGEKVFLECVQDMDHENMFWYRQDPGLGLRLIYFSYDVKMKEKGDIPEGYSVSREKKERFSLILESASTNQTSMYLCASSLFGREVGETQYFGPGTRLLVL.

This chain connects TRBV6-6 to TRBJ2-5; TRBD1 agrees at 7 bases. V shed 5 bases and J 4 bases; nucleotides not matched to a gene: 10. Germline V gene data show CDR1 as MNHNY and CDR2 as SVGAGI (reference sequence). There are 15 residues in the CDR3. Here the CDR3 reads CASSNPGQLGETQYF. CDR3 nucleotides: TGTGCCAGCAGTAACCCGGGACAGTTGGGAGAGACCCAGTACTTC.

The CDR3 bases are TGTGCCACCAGCAGAGATCAGGGGTGGTCCTACAATGAGCAGTTCTTC. This gives the protein CATSRDQGWSYNEQFF. This rearrangement joins TRBV15 to TRBJ2-1; the D gene is possibly TRBD1 (6 bases). CDR3 length: 16 residues. CDR1 and CDR2 (germline): LNHNV, YYDKDF (reference sequence). The ends were cut back, 0 bases at V and 1 base at J, with 10 bases in the middle.

This chain links TRBV5-4 with TRBJ2-7, with 9 bases matching TRBD1. Germline CDR1 and CDR2: SGHNT and YYREEE (reference sequence). The junction had 5 bases not matched to a gene; V was cut back by 5 bases and J by 2 bases. This CDR3 is 14 amino acids long. The CDR3 protein is CASSQGQGPYEQYF. CDR3 sequence (DNA): TGTGCCAGCAGTCAGGGACAGGGTCCCTACGAGCAGTACTTC. The complete variable domain, with remaining parts taken from reference TRBV5-4 and TRBJ2-7, reads ETGVTQSPTHLIKTRGQQVTLRCSSQSGHNTVSWYQQALGQGPQFIFQYYREEENGRGNFPPRFSGLQFPNYSSELNVNALELDDSALYLCASSQGQGPYEQYFGPGTRLTVT.

The chain joins TRBV6-1 to TRBJ1-1; possibly TRBD1 for D (6 bases). Per the germline V gene, CDR1 is MNHNS and CDR2 is SASEGT. Trimming took off 2 bases at V and 0 bases at J, with 22 bases between the two ends. The CDR3 runs 19 residues. CDR3 nucleotides: TGTGCCAGCAGTGAAAGGGTGACAGGCCGTGAGGGGATGAACACTGAAGCTTTCTTT. This encodes CASSERVTGREGMNTEAFF.

The CDR3 bases are TGTGCCAGCAGCTTAGGGACTAGCGGGAGAACCTACGAGCAGTACTTC. Its translation: CASSLGTSGRTYEQYF. J is TRBJ2-7 and V is TRBV7-3; 14 bases agree with TRBD2. CDR3 length: 16 residues. CDR1 is SGHTA, CDR2 FQGTGA, per germline. J lost 2 bases, V lost 2 bases, and 2 bases had no gene match.

This chain links TRBV19 with TRBJ1-3, with D perhaps matching TRBD1 (5 bases). The CDR3 spans 13 residues. Germline CDR1 is LNHDA and CDR2 is SQIVND (reference sequence). V was cut by 8 bases and J by 0 bases, with 8 bases left in between. The CDR3 protein is CASGGTSGNTIYF. CDR3 DNA: TGTGCCAGTGGGGGGACCTCTGGAAACACCATATATTTT.